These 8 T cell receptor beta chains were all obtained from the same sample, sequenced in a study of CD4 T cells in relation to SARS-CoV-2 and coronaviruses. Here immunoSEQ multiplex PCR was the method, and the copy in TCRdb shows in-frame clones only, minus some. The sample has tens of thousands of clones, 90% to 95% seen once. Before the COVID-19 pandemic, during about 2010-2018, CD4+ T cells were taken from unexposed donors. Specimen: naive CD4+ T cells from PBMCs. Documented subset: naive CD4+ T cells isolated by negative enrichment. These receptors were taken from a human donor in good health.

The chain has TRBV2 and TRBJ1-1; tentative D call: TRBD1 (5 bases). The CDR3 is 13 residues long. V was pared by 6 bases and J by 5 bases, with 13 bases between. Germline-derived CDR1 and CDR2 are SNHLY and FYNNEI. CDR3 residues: CASRSQDGTEAFF. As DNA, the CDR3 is TGTGCCAGCAGATCACAGGATGGGACTGAAGCTTTCTTT.

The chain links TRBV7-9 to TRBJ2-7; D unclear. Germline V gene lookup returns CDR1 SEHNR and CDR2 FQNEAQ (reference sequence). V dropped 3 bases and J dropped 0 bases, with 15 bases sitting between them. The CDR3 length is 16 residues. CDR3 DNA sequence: TGTGCCAGCAGCTTCGGTATATCAGGATACTCCTACGAGCAGTACTTC. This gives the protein CASSFGISGYSYEQYF.

The CDR3, as DNA: TGCAGCGTTCCCCTACAAGCAACAGATACGCAGTATTTT. Protein: CSVPLQATDTQYF. This chain links TRBV29-1 with TRBJ2-3; D is ambiguous. Per germline, CDR1 SQVTM and CDR2 ANQGSEA. V lost 5 bases, J lost 3 bases, and 12 bases lay in between. The CDR3 sequence is 13 residues long.

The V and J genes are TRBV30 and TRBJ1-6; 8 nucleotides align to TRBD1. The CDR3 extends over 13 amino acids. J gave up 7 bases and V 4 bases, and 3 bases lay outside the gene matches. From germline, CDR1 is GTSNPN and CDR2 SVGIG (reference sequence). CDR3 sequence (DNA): TGTGCCTGGAACCGGGACAGGAATTCACCCCTCCACTTT. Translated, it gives CAWNRDRNSPLHF.

In DNA, the CDR3 is TGCGCCAGCAGCTTGGGGGGTCATGAGCAGTTCTTC. This encodes CASSLGGHEQFF. The V call is TRBV5-1, the J call TRBJ2-1; the D is unclear. V lost 0 bases and J lost 8, with 6 bases in between. The CDR3 contains 12 residues. Looked up from germline, CDR1 is SGHRS and CDR2 is YFSETQ. Based on the CDR3 plus reference TRBV5-1 and TRBJ2-1, the full variable domain is KAGVTQTPRYLIKTRGQQVTLSCSPISGHRSVSWYQQTPGQGLQFLFEYFSETQRNKGNFPGRFSGRQFSNSRSEMNVSTLELGDSALYLCASSLGGHEQFFGPGTRLTVL.

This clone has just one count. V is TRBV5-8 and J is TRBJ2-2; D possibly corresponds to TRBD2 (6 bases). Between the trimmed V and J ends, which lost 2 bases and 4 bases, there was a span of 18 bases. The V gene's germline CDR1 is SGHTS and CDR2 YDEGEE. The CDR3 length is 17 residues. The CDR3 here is CASSLAGTLGGTGELFF. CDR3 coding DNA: TGTGCCAGCAGCTTAGCCGGGACCCTCGGGGGCACCGGGGAGCTGTTTTTT. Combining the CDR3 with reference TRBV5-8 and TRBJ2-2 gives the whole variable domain EAGVTQSPTHLIKTRGQQATLRCSPISGHTSVYWYQQALGLGLQFLLWYDEGEERNRGNFPPRFSGRQFPNYSSELNVNALELEDSALYLCASSLAGTLGGTGELFFGEGSRLTVL.

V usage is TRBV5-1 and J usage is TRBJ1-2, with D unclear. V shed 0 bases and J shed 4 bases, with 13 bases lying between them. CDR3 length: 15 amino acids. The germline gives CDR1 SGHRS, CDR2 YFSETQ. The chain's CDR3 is CASSLATQPGYGYTF. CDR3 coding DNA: TGCGCCAGCAGCTTGGCCACGCAGCCCGGCTATGGCTACACCTTC.

CDR3 coding DNA: TGTGCCAGTAGTATAAATCGGGCAAGGAACACCGGGGAGCTGTTTTTT. Its protein is CASSINRARNTGELFF. The rearrangement joins TRBV19 to TRBJ2-2; D unclear. CDR1 is LNHDA, CDR2 SQIVND, per germline (reference sequence). The CDR3 runs 16 residues. V was shortened by 2 bases and J by 1 base, with 11 bases between the two germline ends.